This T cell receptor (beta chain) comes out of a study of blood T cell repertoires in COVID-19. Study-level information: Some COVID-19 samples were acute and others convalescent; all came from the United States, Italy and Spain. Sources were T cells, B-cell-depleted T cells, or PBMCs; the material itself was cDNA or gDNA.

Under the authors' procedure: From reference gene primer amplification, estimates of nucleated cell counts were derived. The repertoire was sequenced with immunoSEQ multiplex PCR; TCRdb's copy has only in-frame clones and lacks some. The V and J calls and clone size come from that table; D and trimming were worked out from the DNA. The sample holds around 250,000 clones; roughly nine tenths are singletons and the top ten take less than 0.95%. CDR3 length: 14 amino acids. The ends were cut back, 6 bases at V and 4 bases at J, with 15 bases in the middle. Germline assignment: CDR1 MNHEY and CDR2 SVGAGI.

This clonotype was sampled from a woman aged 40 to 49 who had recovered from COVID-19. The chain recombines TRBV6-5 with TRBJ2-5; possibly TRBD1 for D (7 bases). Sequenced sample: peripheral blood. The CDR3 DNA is TGTGCCAGCAGGCCCGGGACAGCGGGAGAGACCCAGTACTTC. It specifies CASRPGTAGETQYF.